Sequencing of this T cell receptor (beta chain) was carried out in a study of control samples from healthy donors and cancer patients. The germline V and J ends were trimmed by 1 base and 9 bases, with 21 bases remaining between them. CDR3 length equals 16 residues. Germline loops: CDR1 LGHNA, CDR2 YSLEER. TCRdb's copy holds only in-frame clones and misses some; the assay was immunoSEQ multiplex PCR. This sample carries under 200,000 clones, around 95% of them seen once, and the ten largest clones take 4.1%. The chain carries TRBV4-3 and TRBJ1-2, with D unresolved. The receptor's source is a woman aged 60 to 75 in good health. The sample consisted of blood. In DNA form, the CDR3 reads TGCGCCAGCAGCCAAGTCTCTCGTCGGGCCTCCTTAAGCTACACCTTC. Amino acid sequence: CASSQVSRRASLSYTF.